These T cell receptor beta chains were read from a single sample in a study of blood T cell repertoires in COVID-19. Assay: immunoSEQ multiplex PCR; the TCRdb copy retains only in-frame clones and omits some. The sample contains 250,000 or so clones, around 80% of which appear only once. The sequencing input was peripheral blood. These receptors came from a woman aged 18-29 years with acute or convalescent COVID-19. Each CDR3 is given with its conserved first and last residue. Clone size appears in some rows only: once, few, many, or a class for an expanded clone.

TRBV10-3,TRBJ1-1,-,CAIRDRASSPEAFF
TRBV27,TRBJ2-7,-,CASSFKGAYEQYF
TRBV5-6,TRBJ2-5,-,CASSLVRGIKETQYF
TRBV30,TRBJ2-7,-,CAWSPSSYEQYF
TRBV24-1,TRBJ2-1,-,CATSVGGIGSNEQFF
TRBV3-1/TRBV3-2,TRBJ1-6,-,CASSQGQNSPLHF
TRBV28,TRBJ1-2,-,CASSLAGGPGGSNYGYTF
TRBV5-6,TRBJ2-1,-,CASSTGGRPYNEQFF
TRBV6-2/TRBV6-3,TRBJ2-5,-,CASSLSEFLRVKETQYF
TRBV6-2/TRBV6-3,TRBJ2-1,-,CASSYPGQGKQFF
TRBV28,TRBJ1-6,-,CASSPPGVSSPLHF
TRBV7-9,TRBJ2-5,-,CASSLGGIYQETQYF
TRBV7-2,TRBJ1-1,few,CASSPYLNTEAFF
TRBV21-1,TRBJ2-5,-,CASAPIPPLAGVAGETQYF
TRBV6-4,TRBJ2-2,-,CASSEGLAGETGELFF
TRBV18,TRBJ2-1,-,CASSPGAQAGEQFF